Listed here are 10 T cell receptor beta chains from one sample, sequenced in a study of cytomegalovirus exposure and HLA in healthy donors. This PCR relied on a set of 60 Vbeta primers and 13 Jbeta primers. Clones were sequenced by immunoSEQ multiplex PCR, and TCRdb holds only the in-frame ones, with some missing. The profile covers around 150,000 clones, with approximately 71% appearing a single time and around 8% taken by the ten largest. Input material: PBMCs. Source of these receptors: a woman in her thirties or forties in good health and CMV-seropositive.

This clone was found a few times. Other DNA sequences in this sample translate to the same CDR3. The chain employs TRBV19 and TRBJ1-1; D not resolved. The CDR3 contains 13 residues. V lost 4 bases and J 2 bases, leaving 8 bases between the germline ends. Germline values: CDR1 LNHDA, CDR2 SQIVND (reference sequence). The CDR3 coding sequence is TGTGCCAGTAGTACGACACGCAACACTGAAGCTTTCTTT. Amino acid sequence: CASSTTRNTEAFF. The full variable domain, completed using reference TRBV19 and TRBJ1-1, is DGGITQSPKYLFRKEGQNVTLSCEQNLNHDAMYWYRQDPGQGLRLIYYSQIVNDFQKGDIAEGYSVSREKKESFPLTVTSAQKNPTAFYLCASSTTRNTEAFFGQGTRLTVV.

The chain employs TRBV28 and TRBJ2-5; 13 bases align to TRBD2. The CDR3 consists of 15 residues. CDR1 and CDR2 (germline): MDHEN, SYDVKM. The trim removed 3 bases at V and 11 bases at J, leaving 9 bases unmatched. Here the CDR3 reads CASSFVGLAGEEQYF. The CDR3, as DNA: TGTGCCAGCAGTTTTGTAGGACTAGCGGGAGAAGAGCAGTACTTC.

This chain uses TRBV10-2 with TRBJ2-2; unclear D gene. The CDR3 runs to 16 residues. Germline CDR1 WSHSY, CDR2 SAAADI. V was shortened by 3 bases and J by 9 bases, with 20 bases between the two germline ends. The CDR3 region has the DNA TGCGCCAGCAGTGACCCCGGATCAACAGAGACCCGGGAGCTGTTTTTT. Protein: CASSDPGSTETRELFF.

V usage is TRBV5-1 and J usage is TRBJ2-3; no clear D gene. The CDR3 extends over 12 amino acids. CDR1 is SGHRS, CDR2 YFSETQ, per germline. Trimming removed 3 bases at V and 5 bases at J, with 7 bases between. CDR3 region: CASSSQRDTQYF. In DNA form, the CDR3 reads TGCGCCAGCAGCTCCCAGCGAGATACGCAGTATTTT.

On this clone: Within the sample, other DNA sequences also encode this same CDR3. This chain joins TRBV30 and TRBJ2-3, with D perhaps TRBD1 (5 bases). With 0 bases removed from V and 2 bases from J, the gap between germline ends came to 9 bases. Germline-derived CDR1 and CDR2 are GTSNPN and SVGIG (reference sequence). This CDR3 contains 14 residues. The CDR3 DNA reads TGTGCCTGGAGTGTACAGGTTGACACAGATACGCAGTATTTT. This codes for CAWSVQVDTDTQYF.

This chain uses TRBV5-4 with TRBJ1-3, with D unresolved. The V end lost 0 bases, the J end lost 0 bases, and 7 bases lay between the germline ends. The CDR3 consists of 15 residues. CDR1 is SGHNT, CDR2 YYREEE, per germline (reference sequence). The CDR3 nucleotides read TGTGCCAGCAGCTTGGATTCCGGCTCTGGAAACACCATATATTTT. Translated, it gives CASSLDSGSGNTIYF. The full variable domain, with the rest looked up from reference TRBV5-4 and TRBJ1-3, is ETGVTQSPTHLIKTRGQQVTLRCSSQSGHNTVSWYQQALGQGPQFIFQYYREEENGRGNFPPRFSGLQFPNYSSELNVNALELDDSALYLCASSLDSGSGNTIYFGEGSWLTVV.

The chain couples TRBV10-1 to TRBJ2-5; D is perhaps TRBD2 (5 bases). V dropped 3 bases and J dropped 5 bases, with 13 bases sitting between them. The CDR3 consists of 14 residues. The germline gives CDR1 WNHNN, CDR2 SYGVQD (reference sequence). CDR3 DNA sequence: TGCGCCAGCAGTGAAAGGCGGCGCGGGGAGACCCAGTACTTC. Translation gives CASSERRRGETQYF.

The CDR3 sequence: CSAKGEAGADTQYF. The CDR3, as DNA: TGCAGCGCCAAGGGAGAGGCGGGGGCGGATACGCAGTATTTT. The chain is built from TRBV29-1 and TRBJ2-3, with D possibly TRBD2 on 7 matching bases. Germline V lookup: CDR1 SQVTM, CDR2 ANQGSEA. The V end lost 7 bases, the J end lost 6 bases, and 20 bases lay between the germline ends. The CDR3 runs to 14 residues.

The V gene is TRBV19, the J gene TRBJ2-3; the D gene is possibly TRBD2 (6 bases). The CDR3 runs 17 residues. The ends were cut back, 4 bases at V and 5 bases at J, with 22 bases in the middle. CDR1 is LNHDA and CDR2 is SQIVND in the germline V gene (reference sequence). Here the CDR3 reads CASSTAAGPSPLDTQYF. DNA of the CDR3: TGTGCCAGTAGTACAGCAGCGGGCCCCAGCCCCCTAGATACGCAGTATTTT.

V is TRBV7-9 and J is TRBJ1-4; 9 bases agree with TRBD1. The CDR3 length is 15 residues. The ends lost 5 bases at V and 8 bases at J; junction bases unmatched: 9. Per the germline V gene, CDR1 is SEHNR and CDR2 is FQNEAQ (reference sequence). The CDR3 DNA follows: TGTGCCAGCAGCCCCAAATTTACAGGGGGCGAAAAACTGTTTTTT. This codes for CASSPKFTGGEKLFF. Using reference TRBV7-9 and TRBJ1-4 for the parts outside the CDR3, the full variable domain is DTGVSQNPRHKITKRGQNVTFRCDPISEHNRLYWYRQTLGQGPEFLTYFQNEAQLEKSRLLSDRFSAERPKGSFSTLEIQRTEQGDSAMYLCASSPKFTGGEKLFFGSGTQLSVL.